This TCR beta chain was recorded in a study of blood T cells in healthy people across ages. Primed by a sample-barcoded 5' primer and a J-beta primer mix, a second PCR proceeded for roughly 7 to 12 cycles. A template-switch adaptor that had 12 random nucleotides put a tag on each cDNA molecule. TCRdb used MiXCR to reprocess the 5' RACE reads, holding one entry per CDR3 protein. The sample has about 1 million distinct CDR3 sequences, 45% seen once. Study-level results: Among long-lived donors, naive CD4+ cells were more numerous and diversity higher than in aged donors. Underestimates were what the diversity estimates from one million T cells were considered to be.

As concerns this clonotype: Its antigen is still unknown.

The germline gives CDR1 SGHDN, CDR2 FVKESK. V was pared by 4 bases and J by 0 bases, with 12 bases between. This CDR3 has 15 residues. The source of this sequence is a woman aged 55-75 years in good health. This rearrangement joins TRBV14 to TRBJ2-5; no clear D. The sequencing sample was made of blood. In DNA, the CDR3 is TGTGCCAGCAGCCGGAGAGGACCGTACCAAGAGACCCAGTACTTC. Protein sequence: CASSRRGPYQETQYF.